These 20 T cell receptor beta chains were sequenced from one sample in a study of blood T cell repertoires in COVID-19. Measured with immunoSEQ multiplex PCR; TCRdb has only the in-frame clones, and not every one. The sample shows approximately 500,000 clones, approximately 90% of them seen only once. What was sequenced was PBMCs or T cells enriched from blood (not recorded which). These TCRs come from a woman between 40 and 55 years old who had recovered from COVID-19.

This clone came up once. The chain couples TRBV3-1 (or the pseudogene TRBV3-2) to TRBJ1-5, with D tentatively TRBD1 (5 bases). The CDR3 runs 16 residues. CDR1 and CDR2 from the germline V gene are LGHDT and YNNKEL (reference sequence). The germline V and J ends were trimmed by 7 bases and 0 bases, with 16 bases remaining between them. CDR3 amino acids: CASTLGQGFSNQPQHF. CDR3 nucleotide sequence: TGTGCCAGCACCCTGGGGCAGGGTTTTAGCAATCAGCCCCAGCATTTT.

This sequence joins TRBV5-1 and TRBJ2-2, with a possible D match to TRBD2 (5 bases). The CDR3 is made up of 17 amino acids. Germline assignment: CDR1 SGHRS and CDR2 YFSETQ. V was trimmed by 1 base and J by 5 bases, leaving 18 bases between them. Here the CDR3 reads CASSLLGSGEGTGELFF. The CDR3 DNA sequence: TGCGCCAGCAGCTTGTTAGGTAGTGGCGAGGGTACCGGGGAGCTGTTTTTT. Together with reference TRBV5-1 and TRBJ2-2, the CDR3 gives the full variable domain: KAGVTQTPRYLIKTRGQQVTLSCSPISGHRSVSWYQQTPGQGLQFLFEYFSETQRNKGNFPGRFSGRQFSNSRSEMNVSTLELGDSALYLCASSLLGSGEGTGELFFGEGSRLTVL.

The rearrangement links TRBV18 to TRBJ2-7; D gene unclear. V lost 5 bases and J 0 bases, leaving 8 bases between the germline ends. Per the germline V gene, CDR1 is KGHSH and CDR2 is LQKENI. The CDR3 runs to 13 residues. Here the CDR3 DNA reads TGTGCCAGCTCAACTTCGTCCTCCTACGAGCAGTACTTC. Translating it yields CASSTSSSYEQYF.

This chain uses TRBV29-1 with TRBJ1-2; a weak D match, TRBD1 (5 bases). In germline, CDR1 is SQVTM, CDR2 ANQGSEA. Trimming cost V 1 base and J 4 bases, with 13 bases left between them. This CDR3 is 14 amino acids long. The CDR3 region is CSVEGETGPYGYTF. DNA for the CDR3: TGCAGCGTTGAAGGGGAAACAGGCCCCTATGGCTACACCTTC.

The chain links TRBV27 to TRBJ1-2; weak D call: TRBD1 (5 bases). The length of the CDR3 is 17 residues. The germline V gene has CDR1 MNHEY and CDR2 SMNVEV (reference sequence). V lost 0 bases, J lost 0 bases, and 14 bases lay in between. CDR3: CASSLSKGANTNYGYTF. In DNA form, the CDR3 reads TGTGCCAGCAGTTTATCGAAAGGGGCCAATACTAACTATGGCTACACCTTC.

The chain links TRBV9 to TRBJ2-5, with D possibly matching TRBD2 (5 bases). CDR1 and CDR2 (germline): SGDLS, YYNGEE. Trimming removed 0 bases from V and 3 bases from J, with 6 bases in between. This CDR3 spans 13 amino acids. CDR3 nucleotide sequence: TGTGCCAGCAGCGTAGGGGGAGAAGAGACCCAGTACTTC. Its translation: CASSVGGEETQYF.

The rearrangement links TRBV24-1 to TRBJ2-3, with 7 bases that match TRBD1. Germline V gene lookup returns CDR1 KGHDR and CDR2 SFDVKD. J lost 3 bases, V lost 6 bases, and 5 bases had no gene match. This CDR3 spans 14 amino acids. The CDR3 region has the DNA TGTGCCACCAGTAAAGCACAGGGGACAGATACGCAGTATTTT. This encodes CATSKAQGTDTQYF.

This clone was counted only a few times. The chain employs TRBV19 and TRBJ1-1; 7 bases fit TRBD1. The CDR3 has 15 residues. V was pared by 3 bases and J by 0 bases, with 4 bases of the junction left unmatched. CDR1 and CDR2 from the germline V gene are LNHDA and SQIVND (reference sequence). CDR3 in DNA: TGTGCCAGTAGTATCGGACAGGTTATGAACACTGAAGCTTTCTTT. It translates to CASSIGQVMNTEAFF.

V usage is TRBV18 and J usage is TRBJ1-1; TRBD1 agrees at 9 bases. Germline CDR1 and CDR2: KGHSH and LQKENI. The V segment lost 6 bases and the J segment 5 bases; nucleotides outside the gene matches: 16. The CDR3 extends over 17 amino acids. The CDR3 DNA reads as TGTGCCAGCTCCCCAAGACCGGGACAGGGCCTCGGGACTGAAGCTTTCTTT. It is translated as CASSPRPGQGLGTEAFF.

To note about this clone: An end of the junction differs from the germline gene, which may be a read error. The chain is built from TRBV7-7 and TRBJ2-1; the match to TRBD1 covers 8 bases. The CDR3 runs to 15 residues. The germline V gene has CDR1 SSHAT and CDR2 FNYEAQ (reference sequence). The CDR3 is CASSETGGPYNEQFF. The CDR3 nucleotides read TGTGCTAGCAGCGAAACAGGGGGTCCCTACAATGAGCAGTTCTTC.

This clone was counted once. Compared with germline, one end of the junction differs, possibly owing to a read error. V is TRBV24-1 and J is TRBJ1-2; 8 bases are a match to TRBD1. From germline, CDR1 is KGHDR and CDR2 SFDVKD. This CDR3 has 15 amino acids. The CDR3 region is CATSEARGRNNGYTF. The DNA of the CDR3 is TGTGCCACCAGTGAGGCCAGGGGGCGTAACAATGGCTACACCTTC.

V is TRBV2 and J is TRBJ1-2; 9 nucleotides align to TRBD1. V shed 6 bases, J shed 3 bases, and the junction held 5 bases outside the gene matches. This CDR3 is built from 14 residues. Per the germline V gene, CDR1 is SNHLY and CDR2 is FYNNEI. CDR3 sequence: CASSGDRAYYGYTF. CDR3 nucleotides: TGTGCCAGCAGCGGGGACAGGGCTTACTATGGCTACACCTTC.

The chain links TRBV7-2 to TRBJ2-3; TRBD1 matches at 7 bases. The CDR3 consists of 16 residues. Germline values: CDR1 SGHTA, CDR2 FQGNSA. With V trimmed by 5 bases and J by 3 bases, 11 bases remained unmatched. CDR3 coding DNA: TGTGCCAGCAGCCTCGGAATGGGACAGCGAACAGATACGCAGTATTTT. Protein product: CASSLGMGQRTDTQYF.

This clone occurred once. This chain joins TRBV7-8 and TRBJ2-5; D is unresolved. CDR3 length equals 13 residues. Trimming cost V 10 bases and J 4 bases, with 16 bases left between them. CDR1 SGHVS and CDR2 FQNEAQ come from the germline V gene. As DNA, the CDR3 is TGTGCCACCCTTCGGTATGGTGGAGAGACCCAGTACTTC. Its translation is CATLRYGGETQYF. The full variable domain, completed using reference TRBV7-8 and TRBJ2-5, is GAGVSQSPRYKVAKRGQDVALRCDPISGHVSLFWYQQALGQGPEFLTYFQNEAQLDKSGLPSDRFFAERPEGSVSTLKIQRTQQEDSAVYLCATLRYGGETQYFGPGTRLLVL.

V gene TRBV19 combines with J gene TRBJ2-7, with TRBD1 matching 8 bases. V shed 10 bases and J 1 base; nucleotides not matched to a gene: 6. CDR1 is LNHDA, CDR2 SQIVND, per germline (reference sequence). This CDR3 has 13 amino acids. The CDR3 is CATRDRRSYEQYF. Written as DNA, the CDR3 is TGTGCCACCAGGGACAGGCGATCCTACGAGCAGTACTTC.

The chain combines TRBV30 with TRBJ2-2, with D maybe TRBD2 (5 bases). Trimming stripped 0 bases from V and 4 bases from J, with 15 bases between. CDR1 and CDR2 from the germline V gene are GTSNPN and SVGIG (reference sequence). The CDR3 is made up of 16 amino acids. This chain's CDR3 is CAWSVQRGSGTGELFF. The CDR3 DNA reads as TGTGCCTGGAGTGTACAAAGAGGGTCGGGCACCGGGGAGCTGTTTTTT.

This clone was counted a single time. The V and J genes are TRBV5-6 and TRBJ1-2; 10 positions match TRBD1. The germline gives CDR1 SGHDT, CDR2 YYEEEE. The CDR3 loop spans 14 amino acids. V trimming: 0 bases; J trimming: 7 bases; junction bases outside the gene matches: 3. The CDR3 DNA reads TGTGCCAGCAGCTTGGGACAGGGGGCAGGTGGCTACACCTTC. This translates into CASSLGQGAGGYTF.

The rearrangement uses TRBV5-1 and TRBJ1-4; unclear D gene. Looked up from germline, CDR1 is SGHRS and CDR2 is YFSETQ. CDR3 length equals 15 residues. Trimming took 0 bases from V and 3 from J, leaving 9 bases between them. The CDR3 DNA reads TGCGCCAGCAGCTTGGTAGGCGGGTCTAATGAAAAACTGTTTTTT. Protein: CASSLVGGSNEKLFF.

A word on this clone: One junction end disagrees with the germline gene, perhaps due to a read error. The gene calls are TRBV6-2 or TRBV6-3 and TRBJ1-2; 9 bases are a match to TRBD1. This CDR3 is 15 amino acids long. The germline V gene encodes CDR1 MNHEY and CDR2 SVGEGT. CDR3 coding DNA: TGTGCCGGCAGCCGTACCCGACAGGGGGTAGGCGGCTACACCTTC. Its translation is CAGSRTRQGVGGYTF.

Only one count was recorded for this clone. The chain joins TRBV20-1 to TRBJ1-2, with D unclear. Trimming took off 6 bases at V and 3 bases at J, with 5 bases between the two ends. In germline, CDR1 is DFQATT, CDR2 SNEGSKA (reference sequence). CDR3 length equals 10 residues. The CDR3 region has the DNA TGCAGTGCCCCCGACTATGGCTACACCTTC. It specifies CSAPDYGYTF.